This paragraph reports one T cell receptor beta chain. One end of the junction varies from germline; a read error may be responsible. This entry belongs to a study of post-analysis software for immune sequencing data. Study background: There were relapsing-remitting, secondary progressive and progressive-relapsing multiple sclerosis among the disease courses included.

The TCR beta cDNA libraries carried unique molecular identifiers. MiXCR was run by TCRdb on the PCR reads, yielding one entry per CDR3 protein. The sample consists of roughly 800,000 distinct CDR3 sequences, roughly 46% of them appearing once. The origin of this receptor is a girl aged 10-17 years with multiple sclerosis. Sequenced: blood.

The CDR3 sequence: CASSLETRGYERYF. CDR3 nucleotides: TGTGCCAGCAGTTTAGAGACTCGGGGTTACGAGCGGTACTTC. V gene TRBV12-3 or TRBV12-4 combines with J gene TRBJ2-7; the D gene is possibly TRBD2 (5 bases). The CDR3 contains 14 residues.